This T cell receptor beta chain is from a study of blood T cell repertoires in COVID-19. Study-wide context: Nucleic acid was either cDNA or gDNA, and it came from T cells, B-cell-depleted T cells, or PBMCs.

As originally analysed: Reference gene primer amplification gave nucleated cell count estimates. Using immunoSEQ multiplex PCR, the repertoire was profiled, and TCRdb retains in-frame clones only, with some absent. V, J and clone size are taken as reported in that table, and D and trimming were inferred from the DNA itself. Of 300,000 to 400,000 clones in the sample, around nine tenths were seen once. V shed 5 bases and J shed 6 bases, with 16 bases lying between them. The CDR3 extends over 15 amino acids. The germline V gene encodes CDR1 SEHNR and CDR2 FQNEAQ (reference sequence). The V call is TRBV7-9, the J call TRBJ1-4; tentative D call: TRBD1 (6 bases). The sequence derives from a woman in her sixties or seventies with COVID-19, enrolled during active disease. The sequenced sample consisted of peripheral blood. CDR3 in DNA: TGTGCCAGCAGCGCCGTCGGCAGGGGCGATGAAAAACTGTTTTTT. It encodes CASSAVGRGDEKLFF.